The rows below give T cell receptor beta chains drawn from one sample of a study of T cell responses to AZD1222 COVID-19 vaccine. Generated by immunoSEQ multiplex PCR, the TCRdb table keeps only in-frame clones and is missing some. The data hold 160,000 or so clones, with 88% observed a single time. Sequenced here: peripheral blood, sampled 28 days after the second AZD1222 dose. The receptors here all came from an adult who received the AZD1222 COVID-19 vaccine. The conserved cysteine and the conserved F or W are not part of the CDR3 here. A row's size may be missing; if present it is once, few, many or a size class.

>.|TRBV29-1|TRBJ2-7
SAVGGGSGYEQY
>.|TRBV11-2|TRBJ1-4
ASRGGTNEKLF
>.|TRBV5-6|TRBJ2-3
ASSLGGADTQY
>few|TRBV5-4|TRBJ2-7
ASSRDSRAPYEQY
>.|TRBV7-9|TRBJ1-2
ASSPNSAPYGYT
>few|TRBV20-1|TRBJ2-7
SARGVEQY
>.|TRBV27|TRBJ1-5
ASRGYQGSNQPQH
>.|TRBV6-1|TRBJ1-2
ASSEAKANHRGYT
>.|TRBV2|TRBJ2-5
ASSDATSGGETQY
>.|TRBV29-1|TRBJ1-1
SAGGVSWDTEAF
>once|TRBV30|TRBJ1-1
AWSRGSDTEAF
>.|TRBV30|TRBJ1-2
AWSQGGVGGYT
>.|TRBV11-2|TRBJ1-2
ASSLEGWGGYT
>few|TRBV7-9|TRBJ2-7
ASSGLDEQY
>.|TRBV5-1|TRBJ2-7
ASATTSGREQY
>.|TRBV5-1|TRBJ2-5
ASSLGSLGTQY
>.|TRBV6-4|TRBJ1-5
ASSDSRGYSNQPQH
>.|TRBV15|TRBJ2-1
ATSGPGLANEQF
>.|TRBV7-2|TRBJ2-1
ASSLFWDSSYNEQF
>.|TRBV5-5|TRBJ1-1
ASSQGTVNTEAF